This TCR beta chain was obtained from a study of radiotherapy plus CTLA-4 blockade in lung cancer. The overall study: Roughly a sixth of enrolled patients responded objectively, and 25% to 40% had disease control.

Germline lookup yields CDR1 SGHTA and CDR2 FQGTGA. With V trimmed by 2 bases and J by 0 bases, 3 bases remained unmatched. This CDR3 is built from 16 residues. Method: immunoSEQ multiplex PCR; TCRdb's copy keeps in-frame clones and lacks some. The table lists 65,000 to 90,000 clones, about nine tenths of them singletons. Treatment of patients with chemo-refractory metastatic non-small-cell lung cancer consisted of focal radiation plus CTLA-4 blockade with ipilimumab. Study conclusions and caveats: Some TCR clones had been derived from tumors. These clones expanded in peripheral blood after radiotherapy plus ipilimumab.

Notes on this clone: Its target is not known.

The TCR sequence derives from a human donor with non-small cell lung cancer that progressed on radiotherapy plus ipilimumab. Sequenced material: peripheral blood, taken from a patient treated with radiotherapy plus ipilimumab. The chain couples TRBV7-3 to TRBJ2-2; 7 nucleotides agree with TRBD1. As DNA, the CDR3 is TGTGCCAGCAGCTTATTGGGACAGCCGAACACCGGGGAGCTGTTTTTT. Encoded protein: CASSLLGQPNTGELFF.